This TCR beta chain was found in a study of OX40 agonist ivuxolimab in advanced cancers. Study background: It was ivuxolimab, an agonistic anti-OX40 (CD134) antibody, that patients were treated with. Patients were dosed intravenously with ivuxolimab at 0.01 to 10 mg/kg every 2 weeks.

Overall study findings and caveats: Compared with others, partial responders at 0.1-3.0 mg/kg displayed clonal expansion among the lowest.

Libraries were prepared by immunoSEQ multiplex PCR; TCRdb keeps only in-frame clonotypes and omits some of them. In the table there are fewer than 15,000 clones, approximately 84% of which are singletons. The V gene's germline CDR1 is GTSNPN and CDR2 SVGIG (reference sequence). The CDR3 contains 12 residues. Trimming removed 3 bases from V and 9 bases from J; junction bases left unmatched: 2. Note on this clone: The antigen remains unidentified.

V gene TRBV30 combines with J gene TRBJ2-2; 9 bases fit TRBD1. This specimen consisted of CD4+ or CD8+ T cells sorted from blood, obtained in a trial of the OX40 agonist ivuxolimab. The sequence came from an adult with an advanced solid tumor such as melanoma, head and neck, liver or kidney cancer. In DNA form, the CDR3 reads TGTGCCTGGAGACAGGGGGCGCGGGAGCTGTTTTTT. Its translation is CAWRQGARELFF.